Following are 12 T cell receptor beta chains from one sample sequenced in a study of blood T cell repertoires in COVID-19. Sequencing used immunoSEQ multiplex PCR; TCRdb keeps in-frame clones, though not all of them. Here the sample spans fewer than 200,000 clones, roughly 84% being singletons. The sequencing sample was made of PBMCs or T cells enriched from blood (not recorded which). The source of these receptors is a woman in her 30s who had been exposed to COVID-19.

The genes are TRBV6-5 and TRBJ1-5; possibly TRBD1 for D (5 bases). V lost 5 bases and J 5 bases, leaving 16 bases between the germline ends. The CDR3 has 15 residues. The V gene's germline CDR1 is MNHEY and CDR2 SVGAGI. The DNA of the CDR3 is TGTGCCAGCAGTATACAGGAGGGCCCCCATCAGCCCCAGCATTTT. Protein product: CASSIQEGPHQPQHF.

The chain joins TRBV6-1 to TRBJ1-5; the D is unclear. CDR1 is MNHNS and CDR2 is SASEGT in the germline V gene. The V gene lost 2 bases and the J gene lost 5 bases, with 13 bases spanning the gap. The CDR3 runs to 15 residues. CDR3: CASSEIFVSHQPQHF. In DNA, the CDR3 is TGTGCCAGCAGTGAAATATTTGTCAGTCATCAGCCCCAGCATTTT.

The chain is built from TRBV6-5 and TRBJ1-2, with D hard to call. V dropped 2 bases and J dropped 4 bases, with 11 bases sitting between them. CDR1 and CDR2 (germline): MNHEY, SVGAGI. This CDR3 is 14 amino acids long. CDR3 residues: CASSYGQPVYGYTF. The CDR3, as DNA: TGTGCCAGCAGTTACGGGCAGCCAGTCTATGGCTACACCTTC.

This clone appeared once. This chain joins TRBV12-5 and TRBJ1-1; D unresolved. Germline assignment: CDR1 LGHNT and CDR2 FRNRAP. The CDR3 consists of 13 residues. V lost 3 bases to trimming and J lost 0 bases, with 5 bases between them. The CDR3 bases are TGTGCTAGTGGTTTAGCCGTGAACACTGAAGCTTTCTTT. The encoded protein is CASGLAVNTEAFF.

The genes are TRBV9 and TRBJ1-1; a weak D match, TRBD1 (5 bases). Deletions cut 3 bases from V and 1 base from J, with 10 bases between. This CDR3 region has 14 residues. Per germline, CDR1 SGDLS and CDR2 YYNGEE. CDR3 region: CASSADGGNTEAFF. CDR3 nucleotides: TGTGCCAGCAGCGCTGACGGGGGGAACACTGAAGCTTTCTTT.

The chain carries TRBV30 and TRBJ2-6; D is uncertain. The CDR3 has 13 residues. Trimming removed 3 bases at V and 5 bases at J, with 8 bases between. Germline CDR1 reads GTSNPN; CDR2 reads SVGIG (reference sequence). The CDR3 loop is CAWRSLRANVLTF. In DNA form, the CDR3 reads TGTGCCTGGAGGAGTCTGAGGGCCAACGTCCTGACTTTC.

This clone came up a few times. The junction departs from the called germline gene at one end, perhaps through a read error. The chain links TRBV3-1 (or the pseudogene TRBV3-2) to TRBJ2-2; 8 nucleotides agree with TRBD2. Germline loops: CDR1 LGHDT, CDR2 YNNKEL (reference sequence). This CDR3 is built from 17 residues. CDR3 DNA: TGTGCCAGCACCCAAAACCTCGGGGGGGCACGTGGCGGGGAGCTGTTTTTT. Its translation is CASTQNLGGARGGELFF.

V and J are TRBV11-2 and TRBJ1-1, with D uncertain. Germline V gene sequence: CDR1 SGHAT, CDR2 FQNNGV. The CDR3 spans 12 residues. Between the trimmed V and J ends, which lost 5 bases and 4 bases, there was a span of 8 bases. CDR3 DNA sequence: TGTGCCAGCAGCCCTACGGTCACTGAAGCTTTCTTT. Translating gives CASSPTVTEAFF.

The rearrangement links TRBV5-4 to TRBJ1-6; D might be TRBD1 (5 bases). Looked up from germline, CDR1 is SGHNT and CDR2 is YYREEE (reference sequence). This CDR3 contains 16 residues. Deletions cut 2 bases from V and 7 bases from J, with 16 bases between. This CDR3 is CASSFSIQVKNSPLHF. CDR3 bases: TGTGCCAGCAGCTTCTCGATACAGGTTAAGAATTCACCCCTCCACTTT.

The V call is TRBV27, the J call TRBJ2-1, with 7 positions matching TRBD1. The trim removed 6 bases at V and 7 bases at J, leaving 12 bases unmatched. Germline V gene sequence: CDR1 MNHEY, CDR2 SMNVEV (reference sequence). CDR3 length: 15 residues. The CDR3 DNA follows: TGTGCCAGCAGGGTCTCAGGGACAGTTCGGAATGAGCAGTTCTTC. It yields the protein CASRVSGTVRNEQFF.

The chain links TRBV3-1 (or the pseudogene TRBV3-2) to TRBJ2-7; 8 positions match TRBD1. In germline, CDR1 is LGHDT, CDR2 YNNKEL (reference sequence). V was clipped by 0 bases and J by 2 bases; unmatched bases: 15. This CDR3 region has 19 residues. The CDR3: CASSQDINQGAGKAYEQYF. CDR3 sequence (DNA): TGTGCCAGCAGCCAAGATATTAACCAGGGGGCTGGGAAAGCCTACGAGCAGTACTTC.

V usage is TRBV7-9 and J usage is TRBJ1-1; D may be TRBD1 (6 bases). The germline V and J ends were trimmed by 7 bases and 4 bases, with 22 bases remaining between them. CDR3 length: 16 residues. Germline CDR1 and CDR2: SEHNR and FQNEAQ (reference sequence). CDR3 nucleotides: TGTGCCAGCATCCAGAAGGAGTTGGGGGCAGGCACTGAAGCTTTCTTT. It translates to CASIQKELGAGTEAFF.